A selection of T cell receptor beta chains follows, all from one sample in a study of blood T cell repertoires in COVID-19. Profiled with immunoSEQ multiplex PCR; TCRdb holds only in-frame clones, not every one. This sample has 150,000 to 200,000 clones, with roughly 82% found just once. The sequenced sample was PBMCs or T cells enriched from blood (not recorded which). The receptors here all came from a woman aged 55-70 years with acute COVID-19. Each CDR3 is given with its conserved first and last residue. Fields, in order: CDR3 length, J gene, V gene, CDR3 protein.

10 TRBJ1-1 TRBV27 CASSLRVAFF
18 TRBJ2-1 TRBV7-2 CASSLNSGTSGRGNEQFF
14 TRBJ2-2 TRBV24-1 CATSRPGGTGELFF
14 TRBJ2-5 TRBV7-2 CASSLGEGIETQYF
14 TRBJ1-1 TRBV19 CASSIPQMNTEAFF
13 TRBJ2-2 TRBV9 CASSVNRGGELFF
17 TRBJ1-3 TRBV27 CASSLSGAPRGGNTIYF
14 TRBJ1-3 TRBV7-2 CASSLTRSGNTIYF
14 TRBJ1-2 TRBV6-1 CASIWDRLNMRYTF
16 TRBJ2-7 TRBV6-5 CASSYSLGAGAYEQYF
15 TRBJ2-5 TRBV7-9 CASSLRQGVVETQYF
14 TRBJ2-3 TRBV19 CASSRGTSRDTQYF